This TCR beta chain was retrieved from a study of blood T cell repertoires in COVID-19. Profiling relied on immunoSEQ multiplex PCR, and the TCRdb table lists in-frame clones only, not all of them. The data show 270,000 or so clones, roughly 85% seen once. Enrolled through a virtual design, the participants were between roughly 18 and 89 years of age and came from about two dozen US areas. Contact with a PCR-confirmed or clinician-diagnosed COVID-19 case occurred within 2 weeks of entry. The CDR3 covers 15 residues. V was cut by 6 bases and J by 4 bases, with 18 bases left in between. The table lists this clone with a few counts.

This chain uses TRBV23-1 with TRBJ1-1, with D possibly matching TRBD1 (6 bases). TRBV23-1 is classed as an ORF, of uncertain function. The sequence was collected from a woman aged 45-65 years who had been exposed to COVID-19. The sequenced material came from PBMCs or T cells enriched from blood (not recorded which). This CDR3 reads CASRQGMMGGTEAFF. In nucleotides, the CDR3 is TGCGCCAGCAGGCAGGGGATGATGGGCGGCACTGAAGCTTTCTTT.